Each of the 29 T cell receptor beta chains below was sequenced from the same sample in a study of OX40 agonist ivuxolimab in advanced cancers. Generated by immunoSEQ multiplex PCR, the TCRdb table keeps only in-frame clones and is missing some. The sample shows about 90,000 clones, around 90% of them seen only once. The sequences come from CD4+ or CD8+ T cells sorted from blood, collected in a trial of the OX40 agonist ivuxolimab. All receptors come from an adult with an advanced solid tumor such as melanoma, head and neck, liver or kidney cancer.

The V call is TRBV2, the J call TRBJ1-2; no clear D gene. The CDR3 spans 12 residues. CDR1 is SNHLY and CDR2 is FYNNEI in the germline V gene. Trimming shortened V by 5 bases and J by 4 bases, and 8 bases separated the two germline ends. The CDR3 loop reads CASSPQPYGYTF. CDR3 DNA: TGTGCCAGCAGTCCTCAGCCCTATGGCTACACCTTC. Variable domain in full (rest from reference TRBV2 and TRBJ1-2): EPEVTQTPSHQVTQMGQEVILRCVPISNHLYFYWYRQILGQKVEFLVSFYNNEISEKSEIFDDQFSVERPDGSNFTLKIRSTKLEDSAMYFCASSPQPYGYTFGSGTRLTVV.

The V and J genes are TRBV9 and TRBJ2-1, with 9 positions matching TRBD2. V dropped 0 bases and J dropped 4; count of bases not matched to a gene: 2. Looked up from germline, CDR1 is SGDLS and CDR2 is YYNGEE. The CDR3 contains 15 residues. The CDR3 nucleotides read TGTGCCAGCAGCGTAGGACTAGCGGCTTACAATGAGCAGTTCTTC. Its protein product is CASSVGLAAYNEQFF.

V usage is TRBV11-2 and J usage is TRBJ2-2; 7 bases agree with TRBD1. V was pared by 5 bases and J by 3 bases, with 3 bases of the junction left unmatched. The CDR3 has 14 residues. Looked up from germline, CDR1 is SGHAT and CDR2 is FQNNGV. The CDR3 loop is CASSKTGHTGELFF. The CDR3 DNA sequence: TGTGCCAGCAGCAAGACAGGGCACACCGGGGAGCTGTTTTTT.

V is TRBV7-6 and J is TRBJ1-5; a possible D gene is TRBD1 (5 bases). Germline V gene data show CDR1 as SGHVS and CDR2 as FNYEAQ. The CDR3 has 16 amino acids. V dropped 4 bases and J dropped 3 bases, with 16 bases sitting between them. This CDR3 reads CASSSAGPTTNQPQHF. The CDR3 coding sequence is TGTGCCAGCAGCTCCGCGGGACCGACTACCAATCAGCCCCAGCATTTT.

The CDR3 reads CASSPITTGPSTDTQYF. CDR3 sequence (DNA): TGTGCCAGCTCACCAATAACCACAGGCCCTAGCACAGATACGCAGTATTTT. V and J are TRBV18 and TRBJ2-3; D is perhaps TRBD1 (5 bases). Germline V gene data show CDR1 as KGHSH and CDR2 as LQKENI. V lost 2 bases and J lost 0, with 15 bases in between. This CDR3 spans 17 amino acids.

The rearrangement links TRBV6-6 to TRBJ1-1; no clear D. This CDR3 spans 14 amino acids. V was pared by 2 bases and J by 1 base, with 8 bases between. Germline CDR1 MNHNY, CDR2 SVGAGI (reference sequence). This chain's CDR3 is CASSYIGRNTEAFF. The DNA of the CDR3 is TGTGCCAGCAGTTACATTGGGAGGAACACTGAAGCTTTCTTT.

This clone came up once. The J gene is TRBJ2-2, the V gene TRBV15, with 8 bases matching TRBD1. V gave up 5 bases and J gave up 4 bases; unmatched junction bases: 3. CDR3 size: 14 residues. The V gene's germline CDR1 is LNHNV and CDR2 YYDKDF (reference sequence). The CDR3 region is CATSGQGITGELFF. DNA for the CDR3: TGTGCCACCAGCGGACAGGGAATCACCGGGGAGCTGTTTTTT.

The chain is built from TRBV5-3 and TRBJ1-4; 8 bases agree with TRBD1. TRBV5-3 is an ORF, and what it does is uncertain. The CDR3 covers 14 residues. Trimming took 8 bases from V and 8 from J; bases not matched to a gene: 11. CDR3 region: CASSVTGVEEKLFF. The CDR3 coding sequence is TGTGCCAGCAGCGTGACAGGGGTAGAGGAAAAACTGTTTTTT.

The chain couples TRBV6-1 to TRBJ2-7, with D perhaps matching TRBD1 or TRBD2 (8 bases each). CDR1 and CDR2 (germline): MNHNS, SASEGT. V shed 5 bases and J shed 7 bases, with 18 bases lying between them. This CDR3 has 14 residues. The CDR3: CASSPGGGGREQYF. DNA for the CDR3: TGTGCCAGCAGTCCAGGGGGCGGGGGGAGAGAGCAGTACTTC.

About this clone: Other nucleotide sequences from this sample produce the same CDR3. This chain uses TRBV19 with TRBJ2-3; weak D call: TRBD2 (6 bases). The CDR3 spans 14 residues. Trimming took 6 bases from V and 0 from J, leaving 10 bases between them. The germline V gene encodes CDR1 LNHDA and CDR2 SQIVND (reference sequence). The CDR3 spells CASSPGLSTDTQYF. For the CDR3, the DNA is TGTGCCAGTAGCCCGGGACTCAGCACAGATACGCAGTATTTT.

V is TRBV28 and J is TRBJ2-2; 7 bases fit TRBD1. Germline V lookup: CDR1 MDHEN, CDR2 SYDVKM. Germline trimming cut 5 bases from V and 5 bases from J; bases unmatched to any gene: 8. The CDR3 has 15 residues. This CDR3 reads CASSPQGVGTGELFF. The CDR3 bases are TGTGCCAGCAGTCCCCAGGGGGTGGGGACCGGGGAGCTGTTTTTT.

The J gene is TRBJ1-2, the V gene TRBV11-2; tentatively, D is TRBD1 (6 bases). The CDR3 covers 13 residues. Trimming pared 4 bases from V and 3 bases from J, leaving 9 bases between. CDR1 and CDR2 from the germline V gene are SGHAT and FQNNGV. CDR3 nucleotides: TGTGCCAGCAGCTCTCGGACAGACTATGGCTACACCTTC. As protein: CASSSRTDYGYTF. The full variable domain, completed using reference TRBV11-2 and TRBJ1-2, is EAGVAQSPRYKIIEKRQSVAFWCNPISGHATLYWYQQILGQGPKLLIQFQNNGVVDDSQLPKDRFSAERLKGVDSTLKIQPAKLEDSAVYLCASSSRTDYGYTFGSGTRLTVV.

CDR3 DNA sequence: TGCGCCAGCAGCTTGGCTACTAGCGGGAACTACGAGCAGTACTTC. This codes for CASSLATSGNYEQYF. The chain combines TRBV5-1 with TRBJ2-7, with TRBD2 identical over 10 bases. The germline CDR1 and CDR2 sequences are SGHRS and YFSETQ. This CDR3 has 15 residues. J was trimmed by 3 bases and V by 0 bases; bases with no gene match: 3.

DNA of the CDR3: TGTGCCATATCAGAAGGGCATGGACCCTACGAGCAGTACTTC. Its protein product is CAISEGHGPYEQYF. The J gene is TRBJ2-7, the V gene TRBV28; D unclear. Trimming cost V 10 bases and J 2 bases, with 18 bases left between them. Germline V gene data show CDR1 as MDHEN and CDR2 as SYDVKM. The CDR3 runs to 14 residues.

V gene TRBV9 combines with J gene TRBJ2-2; D is possibly TRBD1 (6 bases). CDR1 is SGDLS and CDR2 is YYNGEE in the germline V gene. Trimming removed 0 bases from V and 3 bases from J, with 12 bases in between. CDR3 size: 16 residues. CDR3 region: CASSVEGGIDTGELFF. CDR3 bases: TGTGCCAGCAGCGTAGAAGGGGGAATCGACACCGGGGAGCTGTTTTTT.

The chain is built from TRBV5-4 and TRBJ1-2; the D is unclear. CDR1 is SGHNT, CDR2 YYREEE, per germline (reference sequence). There are 14 residues in the CDR3. Trimming pared 1 base from V and 0 bases from J, leaving 7 bases between. CDR3 amino acids: CASSLTGTNYGYTF. CDR3 DNA sequence: TGTGCCAGCAGCTTGACTGGGACTAACTATGGCTACACCTTC.

The chain uses TRBV19 and TRBJ2-7; D possibly matches TRBD1 or TRBD2 (5 bases each). Germline-derived CDR1 and CDR2 are LNHDA and SQIVND (reference sequence). This CDR3 contains 15 residues. The ends were cut back, 3 bases at V and 7 bases at J, with 19 bases in the middle. The CDR3 loop is CASSITAARAGEQYF. The CDR3 DNA reads as TGTGCCAGTAGTATCACCGCCGCCAGGGCGGGTGAGCAGTACTTC. Full variable domain (rest looked up from reference TRBV19 and TRBJ2-7): DGGITQSPKYLFRKEGQNVTLSCEQNLNHDAMYWYRQDPGQGLRLIYYSQIVNDFQKGDIAEGYSVSREKKESFPLTVTSAQKNPTAFYLCASSITAARAGEQYFGPGTRLTVT.

The gene calls are TRBV5-3 and TRBJ2-3, with 10 bases identical to TRBD2. TRBV5-3 is flagged as an ORF with uncertain function. J lost 3 bases, V lost 8 bases, and 9 bases had no gene match. This CDR3 has 15 residues. The CDR3 DNA is TGTGCCAGCAGCAATCTAGCGGGAGAGACAGATACGCAGTATTTT. Its translation is CASSNLAGETDTQYF.

The chain couples TRBV27 to TRBJ2-5, with TRBD2 matching 9 bases. J gave up 6 bases and V 5 bases, and 4 bases lay outside the gene matches. There are 13 residues in the CDR3. Per germline, CDR1 MNHEY and CDR2 SMNVEV (reference sequence). CDR3 sequence reads: CASSAGGPQTQYF. CDR3 nucleotides: TGTGCCAGCAGTGCGGGAGGGCCGCAGACCCAGTACTTC.

J is TRBJ2-1 and V is TRBV29-1; 7 bases map to TRBD1. The CDR3 extends over 13 amino acids. Unmatched junction bases numbered 4, after V lost 6 bases and J lost 2 bases. In germline, CDR1 is SQVTM, CDR2 ANQGSEA. The CDR3 DNA sequence: TGCAGCGTCCTGGACAGGACCTACAATGAGCAGTTCTTC. Translating it yields CSVLDRTYNEQFF.

The CDR3 loop reads CASSYSTQGTGNTIYF. In nucleotides, the CDR3 is TGTGCCAGCAGTTACTCGACGCAAGGGACTGGAAACACCATATATTTT. The V gene is TRBV6-5, the J gene TRBJ1-3; D remains unclear. The germline V gene encodes CDR1 MNHEY and CDR2 SVGAGI. The germline V and J ends were trimmed by 0 bases and 2 bases, with 11 bases remaining between them. There are 16 residues in the CDR3.

This chain joins TRBV13 and TRBJ2-7; TRBD2 matches at 7 bases. Trimming removed 6 bases from V and 0 bases from J; junction bases left unmatched: 11. In germline, CDR1 is PRHDT, CDR2 FYEKMQ (reference sequence). CDR3 size: 16 residues. CDR3 in amino acids: CASSPGRLAASYEQYF. The CDR3 region has the DNA TGTGCCAGCAGTCCCGGGCGGCTAGCGGCCTCCTACGAGCAGTACTTC.

The chain combines TRBV5-4 with TRBJ2-2, with D tentatively TRBD1 or TRBD2 (5 bases each). The CDR3 is 14 amino acids. Deletions cut 3 bases from V and 6 bases from J, with 12 bases between. CDR1 and CDR2 (germline): SGHNT, YYREEE (reference sequence). The CDR3 region is CASSWDPQAGELFF. The CDR3 DNA sequence: TGTGCCAGCAGCTGGGACCCGCAGGCCGGGGAGCTGTTTTTT. The entire variable domain, with the rest obtained from reference TRBV5-4 and TRBJ2-2, is as follows: ETGVTQSPTHLIKTRGQQVTLRCSSQSGHNTVSWYQQALGQGPQFIFQYYREEENGRGNFPPRFSGLQFPNYSSELNVNALELDDSALYLCASSWDPQAGELFFGEGSRLTVL.

The V and J genes are TRBV5-1 and TRBJ2-7; a possible D gene is TRBD1 (6 bases). V was pared by 4 bases and J by 0 bases, with 14 bases between. This CDR3 is 15 amino acids long. Germline V CDR1 and CDR2: SGHRS, YFSETQ. The CDR3, as DNA: TGCGCCAGCAGCCTGGGGACATATAACTCCTACGAGCAGTACTTC. This codes for CASSLGTYNSYEQYF.

The chain employs TRBV27 and TRBJ2-3, with a possible D match to TRBD1 (6 bases). This CDR3 region has 14 residues. Germline-derived CDR1 and CDR2 are MNHEY and SMNVEV (reference sequence). Trimming stripped 5 bases from V and 4 bases from J, with 13 bases between. In nucleotides, the CDR3 is TGTGCCAGCAGTCAAATCCAGGGGTCAGATACGCAGTATTTT. As protein: CASSQIQGSDTQYF.

This chain connects TRBV7-9 to TRBJ2-7; 8 bases align to TRBD2. The germline V gene has CDR1 SEHNR and CDR2 FQNEAQ (reference sequence). V gave up 0 bases and J gave up 4 bases; unmatched junction bases: 5. This CDR3 has 15 residues. The chain's CDR3 is CASSLALADSYEQYF. CDR3 sequence (DNA): TGTGCCAGCAGCTTAGCACTAGCGGACTCATACGAGCAGTACTTC.

The V and J genes are TRBV23-1 and TRBJ2-5; D uncertain. The last part of the DNA fits TRBJ2-7 better; the J call may be wrong. TRBV23-1 counts as an open reading frame of uncertain function. This CDR3 contains 16 residues. This CDR3 reads CASSQSRRSDCYEQYF. Here the CDR3 DNA reads TGCGCCAGCAGTCAATCTCGGCGCTCCGATTGCTACGAGCAGTACTTC.

The V gene is TRBV6-6, the J gene TRBJ2-7; D remains ambiguous. The CDR3 has 12 residues. CDR1 is MNHNY and CDR2 is SVGAGI in the germline V gene (reference sequence). Trimming left V 4 bases short and J 3 bases short, with 7 bases between. CDR3 sequence: CASSFSGYEQYF. The DNA for the CDR3 is TGTGCCAGCAGTTTCTCCGGCTACGAGCAGTACTTC.

CDR3 DNA sequence: TGTGCCAGTAGTATCACAGGAGTCCAGCATTTT. Translation: CASSITGVQHF. This sequence joins TRBV19 and TRBJ1-5; tentative D call: TRBD1 (5 bases). The germline V gene encodes CDR1 LNHDA and CDR2 SQIVND (reference sequence). The V gene lost 3 bases and the J gene lost 12 bases, with 9 bases spanning the gap. The CDR3 sequence is 11 residues long.